This T cell receptor (beta chain) was identified during a study of CD8 T cells in ankylosing spondylitis. Study conclusions and caveats: There was reportedly significant enrichment of clones that were disease-linked in matched ankylosing spondylitis synovial fluid. Characteristic of ankylosing spondylitis blood, it appeared, was a TCR beta motif comprising about 8 highly homologous variants.

This clonotype was detected ten times or more. The antigen is undetermined. TCRdb re-derived calls from the 5' RACE reads in MiXCR, one entry per CDR3 protein. The data show 380,000 or so distinct CDR3 sequences, approximately 22% seen once. The CDR3 is made up of 13 amino acids. Per the germline V gene, CDR1 is MNHEY and CDR2 is SMNVEV (reference sequence). V shed 6 bases and J 7 bases; nucleotides not matched to a gene: 5. Specimen: blood, either unsorted or a sorted T cell fraction (not recorded which). V and J are TRBV27 and TRBJ2-7, with 11 bases aligning to TRBD2. This sequence was found in a male donor with ankylosing spondylitis or in good health (not recorded which). This CDR3 reads CASSLAGGQEQYF. Written as DNA, the CDR3 is TGTGCCAGCAGCTTAGCGGGGGGGCAAGAGCAGTACTTC.